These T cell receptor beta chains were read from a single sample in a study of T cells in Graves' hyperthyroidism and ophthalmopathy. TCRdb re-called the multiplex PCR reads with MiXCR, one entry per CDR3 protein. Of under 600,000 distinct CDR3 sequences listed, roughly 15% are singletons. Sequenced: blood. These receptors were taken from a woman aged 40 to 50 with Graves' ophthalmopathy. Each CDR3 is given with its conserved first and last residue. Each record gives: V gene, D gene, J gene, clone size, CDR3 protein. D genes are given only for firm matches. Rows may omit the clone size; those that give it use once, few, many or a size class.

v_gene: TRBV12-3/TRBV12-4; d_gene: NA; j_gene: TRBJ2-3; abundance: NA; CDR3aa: CASLMQSTDTQYF
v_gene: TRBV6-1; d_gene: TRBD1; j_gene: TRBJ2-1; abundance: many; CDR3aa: CASSAGDRGFNNEQFF
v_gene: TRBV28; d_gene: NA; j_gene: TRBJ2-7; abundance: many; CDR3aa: CASYRVSPYEQYF
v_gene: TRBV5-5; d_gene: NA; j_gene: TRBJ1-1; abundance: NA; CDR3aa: CASGSYTEAFF
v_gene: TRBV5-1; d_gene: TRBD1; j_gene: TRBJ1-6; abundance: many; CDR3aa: CASRGTGGSPLHF
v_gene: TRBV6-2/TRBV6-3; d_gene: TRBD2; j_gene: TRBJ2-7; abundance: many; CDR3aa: CASSTSGTPGEQYF
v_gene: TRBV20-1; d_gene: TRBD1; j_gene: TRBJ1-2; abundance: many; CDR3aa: CSAQDTGDYYGYTF
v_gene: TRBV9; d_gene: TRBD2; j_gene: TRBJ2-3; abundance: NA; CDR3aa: CASSVGGAGGPKPTDTQYF
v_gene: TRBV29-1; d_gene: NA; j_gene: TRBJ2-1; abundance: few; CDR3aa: CSGRSGADYNEQFF
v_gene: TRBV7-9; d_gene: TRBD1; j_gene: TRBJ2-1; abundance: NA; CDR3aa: CASSLGTGGYYNEQFF
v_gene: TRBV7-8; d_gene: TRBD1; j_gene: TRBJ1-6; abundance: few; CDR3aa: CASSTHRGLDSPLHF
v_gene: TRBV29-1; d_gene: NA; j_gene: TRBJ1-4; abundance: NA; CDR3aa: CSVEDEGEKLFF
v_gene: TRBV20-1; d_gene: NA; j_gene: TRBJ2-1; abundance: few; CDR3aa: CSARNPGRRSKGTDEQFF
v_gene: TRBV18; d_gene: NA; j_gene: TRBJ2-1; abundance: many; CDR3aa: CASSRSYNEQFF
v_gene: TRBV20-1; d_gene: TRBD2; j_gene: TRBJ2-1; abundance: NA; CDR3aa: CSAIIAGGPNEQFF
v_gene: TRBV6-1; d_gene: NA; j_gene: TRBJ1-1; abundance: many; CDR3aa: CASSQQHSMNTEAFF
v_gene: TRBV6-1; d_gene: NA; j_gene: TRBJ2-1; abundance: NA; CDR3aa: CASRQGFYNEQFF
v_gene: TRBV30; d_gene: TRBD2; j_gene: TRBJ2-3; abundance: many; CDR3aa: CAWIRGTSGTTDTQYF
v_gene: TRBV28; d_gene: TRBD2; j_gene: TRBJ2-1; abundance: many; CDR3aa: CASLTVQRGRGEQFF
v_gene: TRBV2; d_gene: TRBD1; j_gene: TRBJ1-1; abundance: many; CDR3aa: CASSEGQGVNTEAFF
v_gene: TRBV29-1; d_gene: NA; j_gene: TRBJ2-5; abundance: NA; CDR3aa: CSVGLGEETQYF
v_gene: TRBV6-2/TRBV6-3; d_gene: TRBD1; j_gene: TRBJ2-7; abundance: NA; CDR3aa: CASSPPGQGVSYEQYF
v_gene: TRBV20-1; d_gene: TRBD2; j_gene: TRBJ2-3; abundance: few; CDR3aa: CSARRVGTIRTDTQYF
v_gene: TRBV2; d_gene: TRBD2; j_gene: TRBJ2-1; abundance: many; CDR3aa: CASSRLAVNNEQFF
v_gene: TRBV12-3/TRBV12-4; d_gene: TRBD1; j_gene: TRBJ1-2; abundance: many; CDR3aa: CASTPNRGLSGYTF
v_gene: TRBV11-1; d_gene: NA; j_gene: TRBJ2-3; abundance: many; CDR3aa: CASSLGSQGGDTQYF
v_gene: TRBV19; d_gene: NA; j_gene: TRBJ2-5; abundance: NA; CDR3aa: CASSPWAGAGWETQYF
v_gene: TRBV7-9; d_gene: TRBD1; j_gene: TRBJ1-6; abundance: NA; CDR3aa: CASSRSDRGRSPLHF
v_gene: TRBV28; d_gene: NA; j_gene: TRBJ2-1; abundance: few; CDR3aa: CASRLGINEQFF
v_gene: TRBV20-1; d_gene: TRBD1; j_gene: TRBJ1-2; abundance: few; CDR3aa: CSASRGVRTGGGGYTF
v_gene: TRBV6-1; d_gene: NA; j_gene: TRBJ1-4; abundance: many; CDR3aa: CASSLQGSNEKLFF
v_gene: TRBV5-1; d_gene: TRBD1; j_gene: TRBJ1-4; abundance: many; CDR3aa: CASRLTGGSEKLFF
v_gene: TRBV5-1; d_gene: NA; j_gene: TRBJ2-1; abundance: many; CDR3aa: CASSLVVGGEQFF
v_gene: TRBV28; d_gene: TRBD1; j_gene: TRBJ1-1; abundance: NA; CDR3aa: CASSRWDRGRGNTEAFF
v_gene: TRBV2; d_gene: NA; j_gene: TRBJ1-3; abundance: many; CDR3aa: CASSEVDILSGNTIYF
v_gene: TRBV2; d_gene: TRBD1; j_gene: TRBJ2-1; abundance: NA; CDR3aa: CASSEIPGQGNEQFF
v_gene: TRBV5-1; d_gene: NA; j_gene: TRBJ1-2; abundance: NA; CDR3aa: CASSYDSITYGYTF
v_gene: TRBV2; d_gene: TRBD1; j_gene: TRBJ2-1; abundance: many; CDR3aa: CASYRGFYNEQFF
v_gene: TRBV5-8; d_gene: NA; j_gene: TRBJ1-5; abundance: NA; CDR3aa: CASSTAGFGYSNQPQHF
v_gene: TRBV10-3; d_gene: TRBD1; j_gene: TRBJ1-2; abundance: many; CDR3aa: CAISTGASYGYTF
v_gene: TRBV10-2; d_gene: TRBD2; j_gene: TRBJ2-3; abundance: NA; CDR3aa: CASSAQGTSRTDTQYF
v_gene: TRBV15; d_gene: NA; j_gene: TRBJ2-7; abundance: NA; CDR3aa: CATSRDRTASYEQYF
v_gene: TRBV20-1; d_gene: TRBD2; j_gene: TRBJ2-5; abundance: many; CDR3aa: CSAGETSGGARKTQYF
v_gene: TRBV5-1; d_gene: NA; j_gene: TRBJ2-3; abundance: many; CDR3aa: CASSRTPTDTQYF
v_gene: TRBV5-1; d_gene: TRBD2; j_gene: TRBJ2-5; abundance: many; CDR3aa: CASSPHPGLDETQYF
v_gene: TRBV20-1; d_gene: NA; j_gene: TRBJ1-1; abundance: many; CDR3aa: CSARDSPRTKLNTEAFF
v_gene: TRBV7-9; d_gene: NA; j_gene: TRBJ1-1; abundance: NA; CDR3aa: CASSQAGIALEAFF
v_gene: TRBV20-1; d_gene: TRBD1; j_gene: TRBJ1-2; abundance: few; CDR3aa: CSARAGTGFSYGYTF
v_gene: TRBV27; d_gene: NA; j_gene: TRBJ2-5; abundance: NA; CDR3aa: CASSSGPYRGETQYF
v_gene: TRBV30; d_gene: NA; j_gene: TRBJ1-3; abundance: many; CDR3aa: CAWSGPGTKGNTIYF
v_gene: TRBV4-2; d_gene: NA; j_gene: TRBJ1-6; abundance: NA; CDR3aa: CASSQVVRNSPLHF
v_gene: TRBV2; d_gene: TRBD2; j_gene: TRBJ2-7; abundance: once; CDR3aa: CASSGGFGEQYF
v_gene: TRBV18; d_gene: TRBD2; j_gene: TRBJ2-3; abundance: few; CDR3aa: CASSAGTSGRTDTQYF
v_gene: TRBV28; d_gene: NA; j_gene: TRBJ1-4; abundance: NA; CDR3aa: CASRGANEKLFF
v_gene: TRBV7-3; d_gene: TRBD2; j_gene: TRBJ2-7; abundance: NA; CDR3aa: CASSFAGLAVNEQYF
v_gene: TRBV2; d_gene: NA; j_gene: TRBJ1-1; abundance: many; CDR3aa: CASRPTIMNTEAFF